The next 21 T cell receptor beta chains were all read from a single sample in a study of shared clonotypes between healthy human individuals. Libraries were prepared by immunoSEQ multiplex PCR; TCRdb keeps only in-frame clonotypes and omits some of them. Found here are over a million clones, approximately 96% of them singletons; the top ten hold approximately 1.2%. Sequencing used naive CD4+ T cells sorted from blood. Subset meaning: CD45RA+ positively selected. These receptors were taken from a man younger than 45 in good health.

This clone occurred a few times. Other nucleotide sequences in the sample specify the same CDR3. The DNA of the CDR3 is TGTGCCAGCTCACCGAGCTCCGGGGAGCTGTTTTTT. Encoded protein: CASSPSSGELFF. V usage is TRBV18 and J usage is TRBJ2-2; D call uncertain. Germline values: CDR1 KGHSH, CDR2 LQKENI. V lost 3 bases and J lost 6, with 5 bases in between. The CDR3 is made up of 12 amino acids.

For the CDR3, the DNA is TGCGCCAGCAGCCGAATAGGCGGTCTAGCGGGATTCTCCTACGAGCAGTACTTC. Amino acids: CASSRIGGLAGFSYEQYF. The genes are TRBV4-1 and TRBJ2-7; 9 bases are shared with TRBD2. In germline, CDR1 is MGHRA, CDR2 YSYEKL. Trimming at V came to 4 bases and at J to 0 bases, leaving 13 bases not matched to a gene. The CDR3 has 18 residues.

V and J are TRBV18 and TRBJ1-2; TRBD1 matches at 8 bases. CDR1 and CDR2 (germline): KGHSH, LQKENI. Trimming took 2 bases from V and 8 from J; bases not matched to a gene: 10. The CDR3 loop spans 15 amino acids. CDR3 protein: CASSPRQGLNAGYTF. As DNA, the CDR3 is TGTGCCAGCTCACCAAGACAGGGGCTTAACGCAGGCTACACCTTC.

This clone appeared a single time. The chain employs TRBV19 and TRBJ2-3; D is uncertain. Germline V gene data show CDR1 as LNHDA and CDR2 as SQIVND (reference sequence). V was pared by 3 bases and J by 5 bases, with 15 bases between. The CDR3 is made up of 15 amino acids. Here the CDR3 DNA reads TGTGCCAGTAGTATGTGGACCTGGGTAGAAGATACGCAGTATTTT. This sequence encodes CASSMWTWVEDTQYF.

V gene TRBV7-9 combines with J gene TRBJ1-1; D unresolved. The V gene lost 1 base and the J gene lost 5 bases, with 11 bases spanning the gap. Germline CDR1 is SEHNR and CDR2 is FQNEAQ (reference sequence). This CDR3 is 14 amino acids long. The CDR3: CASSLESKMTEAFF. DNA of the CDR3: TGTGCCAGCAGCTTAGAATCGAAAATGACTGAAGCTTTCTTT. The full variable domain, completed using reference TRBV7-9 and TRBJ1-1, is DTGVSQNPRHKITKRGQNVTFRCDPISEHNRLYWYRQTLGQGPEFLTYFQNEAQLEKSRLLSDRFSAERPKGSFSTLEIQRTEQGDSAMYLCASSLESKMTEAFFGQGTRLTVV.

V usage is TRBV9 and J usage is TRBJ2-1; 10 nucleotides line up with TRBD1. This CDR3 contains 16 residues. Germline-derived CDR1 and CDR2 are SGDLS and YYNGEE. V lost 4 bases to trimming and J lost 8 bases; unmatched junction nucleotides: 12. CDR3 sequence reads: CASSSNSGQGIHEQFF. The CDR3 nucleotides are TGTGCCAGCAGCTCCAACTCGGGACAGGGGATCCATGAGCAGTTCTTC.

This clone appeared once. The V call is TRBV7-9, the J call TRBJ2-5; possible D gene TRBD1, 6 bases. V was shortened by 5 bases and J by 4 bases, with 14 bases between the two germline ends. Germline CDR1 SEHNR, CDR2 FQNEAQ (reference sequence). The CDR3 loop spans 14 amino acids. CDR3 amino acids: CASSDRGQIETQYF. In nucleotides, the CDR3 is TGTGCCAGCAGCGACCGAGGACAGATAGAGACCCAGTACTTC.

The genes are TRBV4-3 and TRBJ2-1, with D possibly TRBD2 on 6 matching bases. This CDR3 contains 16 residues. Germline V gives CDR1 LGHNA, CDR2 YSLEER. V lost 0 bases and J lost 2, with 11 bases in between. Here the CDR3 DNA reads TGCGCCAGCAGCCAAGAACCTAGCGAGGCCTACAATGAGCAGTTCTTC. Translation: CASSQEPSEAYNEQFF.

V usage is TRBV11-2 and J usage is TRBJ2-5; TRBD2 agrees at 9 bases. The length of the CDR3 is 16 residues. Germline V gives CDR1 SGHAT, CDR2 FQNNGV. The ends lost 1 base at V and 4 bases at J; junction bases unmatched: 7. CDR3 region: CASSLGGREGRETQYF. The CDR3 coding sequence is TGTGCCAGCAGCTTAGGAGGGCGGGAGGGCAGAGAGACCCAGTACTTC.

The CDR3, as DNA: TGTGCCAGCAGCGGTGGGGGTATTACGGGGTTCTTT. Encoded protein: CASSGGGITGFF. V gene TRBV7-2 combines with J gene TRBJ1-1, with D maybe TRBD1 (5 bases). V was shortened by 5 bases and J by 14 bases, with 18 bases between the two germline ends. The CDR3 is 12 residues long. Germline CDR1 is SGHTA and CDR2 is FQGNSA.

This clone was counted once. The chain combines TRBV7-9 with TRBJ1-2; the D gene is possibly TRBD1 (6 bases). The V end was cut by 1 base, the J end by 5 bases, with 11 bases between. The CDR3 contains 14 residues. The germline CDR1 and CDR2 sequences are SEHNR and FQNEAQ (reference sequence). The CDR3 coding sequence is TGTGCCAGCAGCTTAGGGACAGATATGTATGGCTACACCTTC. This sequence encodes CASSLGTDMYGYTF.

A single count supports this clone. This rearrangement joins TRBV5-4 to TRBJ2-1, with 7 bases identical to TRBD2. The CDR3 is made up of 16 amino acids. CDR1 is SGHNT, CDR2 YYREEE, per germline (reference sequence). The V segment lost 4 bases and the J segment 1 base; nucleotides outside the gene matches: 8. This CDR3 is CASSLSGKRSYNEQFF. In DNA, the CDR3 is TGTGCCAGCAGCCTGAGCGGGAAGCGGTCCTACAATGAGCAGTTCTTC.

This chain uses TRBV5-6 with TRBJ1-2; D unresolved. Germline assignment: CDR1 SGHDT and CDR2 YYEEEE. Deletions cut 4 bases from V and 1 base from J, with 20 bases between. The CDR3 length is 17 residues. CDR3 sequence: CASSPPAIRTHNYGYTF. CDR3 DNA: TGTGCCAGCAGCCCCCCTGCCATTCGAACTCATAACTATGGCTACACCTTC.

The count of this clone is one. The chain links TRBV27 to TRBJ2-1; 8 bases align to TRBD1. V lost 5 bases and J lost 9; bases outside the gene matches: 9. The V gene's germline CDR1 is MNHEY and CDR2 SMNVEV (reference sequence). The CDR3 runs to 14 residues. Here the CDR3 DNA reads TGTGCCAGCAGTATCCTTAGACAGGGGAGTGAGCAGTTCTTC. Protein sequence: CASSILRQGSEQFF.

The rearrangement links TRBV7-2 to TRBJ2-1; tentative D call: TRBD2 (5 bases). Per the germline V gene, CDR1 is SGHTA and CDR2 is FQGNSA. The CDR3 sequence is 14 residues long. V lost 7 bases and J 6 bases, leaving 16 bases between the germline ends. CDR3: CASTRAKRINEQFF. Written as DNA, the CDR3 is TGTGCCAGCACCCGGGCTAAGCGGATCAATGAGCAGTTCTTC.

The rearrangement joins TRBV7-6 to TRBJ2-7; D tentatively reads TRBD1 or TRBD2 (5 bases each). Germline V gene lookup returns CDR1 SGHVS and CDR2 FNYEAQ. CDR3 size: 16 residues. The V end was cut by 0 bases, the J end by 3 bases, with 15 bases between. The CDR3 here is CASSLASGPAVYEQYF. The CDR3 nucleotides read TGTGCCAGCAGCTTAGCGTCAGGGCCAGCGGTCTACGAGCAGTACTTC.

This clone was recorded only once. The chain is built from TRBV5-1 and TRBJ2-1; 15 nucleotides align to TRBD2. J lost 6 bases, V lost 4 bases, and 8 bases had no gene match. The CDR3 is 17 residues long. From germline, CDR1 is SGHRS and CDR2 YFSETQ. The DNA of the CDR3 is TGCGCCAGCAGCCGAATCGGACTAGCGGGAGGGTCCAATGAGCAGTTCTTC. Protein sequence: CASSRIGLAGGSNEQFF.

The chain is built from TRBV7-9 and TRBJ2-1; 8 bases align to TRBD1. Per germline, CDR1 SEHNR and CDR2 FQNEAQ (reference sequence). V shed 5 bases and J 4 bases; nucleotides not matched to a gene: 13. CDR3 length: 17 residues. The CDR3 here is CASSGPGTGGGYNEQFF. CDR3 in DNA: TGTGCCAGCAGCGGACCCGGGACAGGAGGCGGGTACAATGAGCAGTTCTTC. The variable domain in full, completed from reference TRBV7-9 and TRBJ2-1, reads DTGVSQNPRHKITKRGQNVTFRCDPISEHNRLYWYRQTLGQGPEFLTYFQNEAQLEKSRLLSDRFSAERPKGSFSTLEIQRTEQGDSAMYLCASSGPGTGGGYNEQFFGPGTRLTVL.

The rearrangement links TRBV2 to TRBJ2-5, with 7 bases matching TRBD1. The germline V gene has CDR1 SNHLY and CDR2 FYNNEI. J gave up 5 bases and V 2 bases, and 11 bases lay outside the gene matches. This CDR3 has 16 residues. The CDR3 DNA reads TGTGCCAGCAGTGAAAGAGAAAACAGGGGCGATGAGACCCAGTACTTC. The encoded protein is CASSERENRGDETQYF.

V usage is TRBV29-1 and J usage is TRBJ1-4; 11 nucleotides line up with TRBD1. The CDR3 consists of 13 residues. The germline CDR1 and CDR2 sequences are SQVTM and ANQGSEA. The trim removed 5 bases at V and 12 bases at J, leaving 8 bases unmatched. CDR3 sequence: CSVRDRGAVQLFF. CDR3 DNA sequence: TGCAGCGTTAGGGACAGGGGGGCCGTCCAACTGTTTTTT.

The chain employs TRBV9 and TRBJ1-5, with D perhaps matching TRBD1 (6 bases). The CDR3 spans 15 residues. With 4 bases removed from V and 1 base from J, the gap between germline ends came to 12 bases. In germline, CDR1 is SGDLS, CDR2 YYNGEE. For the CDR3, the DNA is TGTGCCAGCAGCCCTACAGGGTTGAGCAATCAGCCCCAGCATTTT. Protein: CASSPTGLSNQPQHF.